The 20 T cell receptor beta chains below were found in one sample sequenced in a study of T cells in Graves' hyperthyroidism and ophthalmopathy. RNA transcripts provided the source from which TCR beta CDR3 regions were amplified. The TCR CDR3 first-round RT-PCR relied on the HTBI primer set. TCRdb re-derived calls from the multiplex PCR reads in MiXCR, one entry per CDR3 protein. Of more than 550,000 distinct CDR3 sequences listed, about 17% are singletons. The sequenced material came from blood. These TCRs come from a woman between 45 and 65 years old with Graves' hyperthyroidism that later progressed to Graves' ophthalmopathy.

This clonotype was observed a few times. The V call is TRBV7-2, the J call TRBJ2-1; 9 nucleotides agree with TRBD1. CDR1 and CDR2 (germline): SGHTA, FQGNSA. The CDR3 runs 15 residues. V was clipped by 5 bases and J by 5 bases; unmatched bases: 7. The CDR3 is CASSRHGQGHNEQFF. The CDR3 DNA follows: TGTGCCAGCAGCCGCCACGGACAGGGGCACAATGAGCAGTTCTTC.

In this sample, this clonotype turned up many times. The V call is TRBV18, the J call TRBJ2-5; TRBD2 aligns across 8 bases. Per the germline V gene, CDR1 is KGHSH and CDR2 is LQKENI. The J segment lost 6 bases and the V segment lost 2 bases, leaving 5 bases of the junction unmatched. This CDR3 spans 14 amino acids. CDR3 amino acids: CASSPSGGPQTQYF. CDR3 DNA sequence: TGTGCCAGCTCACCAAGCGGGGGACCTCAGACCCAGTACTTC.

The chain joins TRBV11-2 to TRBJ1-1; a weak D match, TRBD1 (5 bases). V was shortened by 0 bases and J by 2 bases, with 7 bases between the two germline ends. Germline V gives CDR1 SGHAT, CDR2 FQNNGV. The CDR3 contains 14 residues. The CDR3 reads CASSLEDRNTEAFF. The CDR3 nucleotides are TGTGCCAGCAGCTTAGAAGACAGAAACACTGAAGCTTTCTTT.

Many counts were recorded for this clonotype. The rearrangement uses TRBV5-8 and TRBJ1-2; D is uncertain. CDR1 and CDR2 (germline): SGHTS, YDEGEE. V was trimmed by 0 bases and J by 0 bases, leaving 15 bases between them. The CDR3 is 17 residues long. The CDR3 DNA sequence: TGTGCCAGCAGCTTGGAATTGAGGGTTGAGGCTAACTATGGCTACACCTTC. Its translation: CASSLELRVEANYGYTF.

The CDR3 sequence: CASSQVGDNQPQHF. In nucleotides, the CDR3 is TGCGCCAGCAGCCAAGTCGGGGATAATCAGCCCCAGCATTTT. The J gene is TRBJ1-5, the V gene TRBV4-1; D is unresolved. This CDR3 region has 14 residues. Germline V CDR1 and CDR2: MGHRA, YSYEKL. The germline V and J ends were trimmed by 1 base and 4 bases, with 8 bases remaining between them.

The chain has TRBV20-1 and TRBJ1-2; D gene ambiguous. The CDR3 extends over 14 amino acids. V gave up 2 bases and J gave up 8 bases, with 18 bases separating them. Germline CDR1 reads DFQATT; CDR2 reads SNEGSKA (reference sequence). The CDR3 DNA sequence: TGCAGTGCTAGACCCAGTGGCCTCCTCGAGGGCTACACCTTC. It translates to CSARPSGLLEGYTF.

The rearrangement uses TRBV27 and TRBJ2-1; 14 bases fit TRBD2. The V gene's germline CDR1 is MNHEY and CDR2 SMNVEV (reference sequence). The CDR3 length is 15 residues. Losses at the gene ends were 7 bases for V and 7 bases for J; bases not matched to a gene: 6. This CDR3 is CASTGLAGGDNEQFF. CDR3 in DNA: TGTGCCAGCACCGGACTAGCGGGGGGCGATAATGAGCAGTTCTTC.

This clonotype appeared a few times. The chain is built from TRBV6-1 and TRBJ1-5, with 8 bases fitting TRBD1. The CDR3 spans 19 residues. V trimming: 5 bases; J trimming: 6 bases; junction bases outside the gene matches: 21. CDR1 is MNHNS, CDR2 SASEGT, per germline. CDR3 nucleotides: TGTGCCAGCAGTCCTCGGCGCGGACAGGGACGATTATTGGGTCAGCCCCAGCATTTT. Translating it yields CASSPRRGQGRLLGQPQHF.

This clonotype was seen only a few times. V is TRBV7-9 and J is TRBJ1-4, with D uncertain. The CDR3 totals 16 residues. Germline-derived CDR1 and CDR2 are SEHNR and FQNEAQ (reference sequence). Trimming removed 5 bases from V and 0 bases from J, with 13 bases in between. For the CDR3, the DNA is TGTGCCAGCAGCGGAAGGGCCTTGGCAACTAATGAAAAACTGTTTTTT. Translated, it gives CASSGRALATNEKLFF.

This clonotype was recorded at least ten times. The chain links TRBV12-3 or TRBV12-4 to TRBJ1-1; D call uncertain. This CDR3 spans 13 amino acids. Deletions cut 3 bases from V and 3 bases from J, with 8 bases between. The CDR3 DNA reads TGTGCCAGCAGTTTTAGTGCGGACACTGAAGCTTTCTTT. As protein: CASSFSADTEAFF.

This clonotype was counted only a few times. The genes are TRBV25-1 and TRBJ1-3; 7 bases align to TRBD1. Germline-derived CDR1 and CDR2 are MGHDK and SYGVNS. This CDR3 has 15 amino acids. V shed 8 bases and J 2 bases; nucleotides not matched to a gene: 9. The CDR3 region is CASGSTGAAGNTIYF. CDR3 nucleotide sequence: TGTGCCAGCGGTTCCACAGGGGCAGCTGGAAACACCATATATTTT.

CDR3 bases: TGTGCCACCAGCAGAGATCCCACCGGGGAGCTGTTTTTT. Amino acids: CATSRDPTGELFF. The gene calls are TRBV15 and TRBJ2-2; D unclear. The CDR3 contains 13 residues. Germline V gene sequence: CDR1 LNHNV, CDR2 YYDKDF (reference sequence). Trimming took off 0 bases at V and 4 bases at J, with 3 bases between the two ends. Filled out from reference TRBV15 and TRBJ2-2, the complete variable domain reads DAMVIQNPRYQVTQFGKPVTLSCSQTLNHNVMYWYQQKSSQAPKLLFHYYDKDFNNEADTPDNFQSRRPNTSFCFLDIRSPGLGDTAMYLCATSRDPTGELFFGEGSRLTVL.

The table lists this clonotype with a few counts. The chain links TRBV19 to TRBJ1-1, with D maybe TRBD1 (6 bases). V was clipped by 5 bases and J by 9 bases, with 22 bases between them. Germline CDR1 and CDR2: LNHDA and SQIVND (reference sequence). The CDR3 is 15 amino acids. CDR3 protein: CASSSYRAEERKAFF. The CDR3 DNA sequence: TGTGCCAGTAGTTCATACAGGGCAGAGGAACGAAAAGCTTTCTTT.

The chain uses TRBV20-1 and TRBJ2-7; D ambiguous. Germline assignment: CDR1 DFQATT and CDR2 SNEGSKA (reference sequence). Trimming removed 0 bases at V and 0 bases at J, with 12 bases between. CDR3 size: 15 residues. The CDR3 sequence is CSAREVGLSSYEQYF. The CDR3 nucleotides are TGCAGTGCTAGAGAGGTGGGCCTGAGCTCCTACGAGCAGTACTTC.

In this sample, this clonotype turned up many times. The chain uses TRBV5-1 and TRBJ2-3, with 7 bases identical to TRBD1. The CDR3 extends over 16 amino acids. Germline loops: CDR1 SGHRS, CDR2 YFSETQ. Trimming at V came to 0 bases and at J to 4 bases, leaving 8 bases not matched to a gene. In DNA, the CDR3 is TGCGCCAGCAGCTTGGACGCAGGGGGAACTCCAGATACGCAGTATTTT. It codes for CASSLDAGGTPDTQYF.

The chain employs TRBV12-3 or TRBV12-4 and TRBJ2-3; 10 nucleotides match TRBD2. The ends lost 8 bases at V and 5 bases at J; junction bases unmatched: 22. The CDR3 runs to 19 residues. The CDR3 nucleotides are TGTGCCAGCCGGGAGGTAGCGGGGGGTTCTCAGATCCACGGAGATACGCAGTATTTT. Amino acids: CASREVAGGSQIHGDTQYF.

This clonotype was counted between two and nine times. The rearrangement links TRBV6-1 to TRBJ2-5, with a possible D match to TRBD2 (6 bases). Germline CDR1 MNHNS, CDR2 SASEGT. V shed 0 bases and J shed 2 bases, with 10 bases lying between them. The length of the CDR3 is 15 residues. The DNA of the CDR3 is TGTGCCAGCAGTGAAGCCGGGCTAGCGCAAGAGACCCAGTACTTC. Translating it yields CASSEAGLAQETQYF.

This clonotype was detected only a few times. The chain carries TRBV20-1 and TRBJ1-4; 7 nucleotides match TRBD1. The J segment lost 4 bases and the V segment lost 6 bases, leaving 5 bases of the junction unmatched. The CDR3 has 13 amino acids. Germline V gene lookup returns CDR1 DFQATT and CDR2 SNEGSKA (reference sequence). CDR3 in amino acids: CSATDRLNEKLFF. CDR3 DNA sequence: TGCAGTGCCACGGACAGGCTTAATGAAAAACTGTTTTTT.

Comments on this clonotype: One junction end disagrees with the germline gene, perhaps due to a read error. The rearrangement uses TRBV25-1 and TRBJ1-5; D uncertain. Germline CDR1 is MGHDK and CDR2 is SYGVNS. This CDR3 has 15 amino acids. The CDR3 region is CASGESAVGNQPQHF. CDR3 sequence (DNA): TGTGCCAGCGGTGAATCTGCGGTGGGCAATCAGCCCCAGCATTTT. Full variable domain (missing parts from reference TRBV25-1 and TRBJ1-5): EADIYQTPRYLVIGTGKKITLECSQTMGHDKMYWYQQDPGMELHLIHYSYGVNSTEKGDLSSESTVSRIRTEHFPLTLESARPSHTSQYLCASGESAVGNQPQHFGDGTRLSIL.

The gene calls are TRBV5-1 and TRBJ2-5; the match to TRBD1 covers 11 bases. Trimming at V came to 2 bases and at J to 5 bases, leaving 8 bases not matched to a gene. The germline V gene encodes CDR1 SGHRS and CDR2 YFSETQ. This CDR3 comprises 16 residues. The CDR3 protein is CASSFGTGGVVETQYF. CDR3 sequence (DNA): TGCGCCAGCAGCTTCGGGACAGGGGGAGTTGTGGAGACCCAGTACTTC.